The clone carrying this T cell receptor beta chain was observed a few times. From germline, CDR1 is SNHLY and CDR2 FYNNEI. V was clipped by 8 bases and J by 1 base, with 9 bases between them. The CDR3 totals 12 residues. TCRdb passed the 5' RACE reads through MiXCR, listing each CDR3 protein once. The sample lists about 400,000 distinct CDR3 sequences; 20% to 25% were seen once. The record originates from a study of CD8 T cells in ankylosing spondylitis. The sequencing sample was made of blood, either unsorted or a sorted T cell fraction (not recorded which). The chain uses TRBV2 and TRBJ2-7, with a tentative D call TRBD2 (5 bases). This clonotype was obtained from a male donor with ankylosing spondylitis or in good health (not recorded which). CDR3 region: CASLGGSYEQYF. CDR3 sequence (DNA): TGTGCCAGCTTGGGCGGGTCCTACGAGCAGTACTTC.